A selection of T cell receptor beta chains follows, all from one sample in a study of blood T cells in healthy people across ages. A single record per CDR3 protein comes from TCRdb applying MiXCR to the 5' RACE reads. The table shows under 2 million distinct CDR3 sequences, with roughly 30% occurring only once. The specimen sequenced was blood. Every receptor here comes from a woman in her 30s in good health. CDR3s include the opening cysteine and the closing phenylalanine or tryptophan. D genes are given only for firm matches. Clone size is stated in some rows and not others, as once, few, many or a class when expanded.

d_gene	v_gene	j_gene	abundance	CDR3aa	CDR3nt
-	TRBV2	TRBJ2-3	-	CASSEQGGTTDTQYF	TGTGCCAGCAGTGAACAGGGGGGGACCACAGATACGCAGTATTTT
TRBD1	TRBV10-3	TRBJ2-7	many	CAATGTGGYEQYF	TGTGCCGCGACCGGGACAGGGGGTTACGAGCAGTACTTC
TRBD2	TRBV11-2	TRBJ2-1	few	CASSLRPSGLYNEQFF	TGTGCCAGCAGCCTAAGGCCTAGCGGATTATACAATGAGCAGTTCTTC
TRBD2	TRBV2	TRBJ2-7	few	CASSETSGVLHEQYF	TGTGCCAGCAGTGAAACTAGCGGGGTTTTACACGAGCAGTACTTC
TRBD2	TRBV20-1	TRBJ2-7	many	CSARGGGSSYEQYF	TGCAGTGCTAGGGGGGGGGGGAGCTCCTACGAGCAGTACTTC
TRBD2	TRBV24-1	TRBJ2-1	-	CATSDSGLAGVNNEQFF	TGTGCCACCAGTGACTCCGGACTAGCGGGAGTTAACAATGAGCAGTTCTTC
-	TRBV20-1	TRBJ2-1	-	CSAARLGGLNEQFF	TGCAGTGCGGCCCGGCTGGGGGGACTCAATGAGCAGTTCTTC
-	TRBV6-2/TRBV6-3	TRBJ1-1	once	CASSYRGGGVEAFF	TGTGCCAGCAGTTACCGGGGAGGGGGAGTTGAAGCTTTCTTT
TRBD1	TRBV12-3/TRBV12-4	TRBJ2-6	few	CASSLDRSGANVLTF	TGTGCCAGCAGTTTGGACAGGTCTGGGGCCAACGTCCTGACTTTC
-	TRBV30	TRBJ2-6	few	CAWAAGANVLTF	TGTGCCTGGGCAGCAGGGGCCAACGTCCTGACTTTC
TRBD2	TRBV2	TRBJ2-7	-	CASMGLADEQYF	TGTGCCAGCATGGGACTAGCTGACGAGCAGTACTTC
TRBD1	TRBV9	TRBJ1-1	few	CASSETDRAGDAFF	TGTGCCAGCAGCGAGACTGACAGGGCTGGGGATGCTTTCTTT
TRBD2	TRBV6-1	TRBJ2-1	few	CASSEASGSFDEQFF	TGTGCCAGCAGTGAAGCGAGCGGGAGCTTTGATGAGCAGTTCTTC
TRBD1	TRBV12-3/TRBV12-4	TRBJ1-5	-	CASSPGTGDLQPQHF	TGTGCCAGCAGCCCCGGGACAGGGGATCTCCAGCCCCAGCATTTT
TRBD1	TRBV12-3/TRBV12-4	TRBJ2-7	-	CASSSDRERGEQYF	TGTGCCAGCAGTTCGGACAGGGAACGGGGCGAGCAGTACTTC
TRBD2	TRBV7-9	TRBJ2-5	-	CASSLAPETSGQETQYF	TGTGCCAGCAGCTTAGCGCCGGAAACTAGCGGGCAAGAGACCCAGTACTTC
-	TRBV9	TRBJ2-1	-	CASSPRTPRYNEQFF	TGTGCCAGCAGCCCCAGAACCCCTAGATACAATGAGCAGTTCTTC
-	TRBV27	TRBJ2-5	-	CASSPQHGGYERYF	TGTGCCAGCAGCCCACAGCATGGGGGTTACGAGCGGTACTTC
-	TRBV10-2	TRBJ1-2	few	CASSLGTKYGYTF	TGCGCCAGCAGTCTCGGGACGAAGTATGGCTACACCTTC
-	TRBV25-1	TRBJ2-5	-	CASSDLGSARTQYF	TGTGCCAGCAGTGACCTGGGGAGCGCTAGGACCCAGTACTTC
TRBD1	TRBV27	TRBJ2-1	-	CASSLSYLDRGLGNEQFF	TGTGCCAGCAGTTTATCTTACCTCGACAGGGGGCTGGGAAATGAGCAGTTCTTC
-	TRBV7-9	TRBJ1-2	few	CASRNGQEAGYTF	TGTGCCAGCCGGAACGGGCAGGAGGCTGGCTACACCTTC
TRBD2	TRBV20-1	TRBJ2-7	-	CSARDPLAGVSEQYF	TGCAGTGCTAGAGATCCACTAGCGGGAGTCTCCGAGCAGTACTTC
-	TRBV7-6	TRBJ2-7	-	CASSLAGGTGAGAGYEQYF	TGTGCCAGCAGCTTAGCGGGAGGGACTGGTGCGGGGGCGGGATACGAGCAGTACTTC
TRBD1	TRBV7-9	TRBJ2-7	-	CASSLGDRGSVQYF	TGTGCCAGCAGCTTAGGTGACAGGGGGTCGGTGCAGTACTTC
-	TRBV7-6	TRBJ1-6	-	CASSLTSTQGRGSPLHF	TGTGCCAGCAGCTTAACCTCGACCCAGGGTAGAGGTTCACCCCTCCACTTT
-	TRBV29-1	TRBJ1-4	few	CSVDGGVREKLFF	TGCAGCGTTGATGGGGGGGTCCGCGAAAAACTGTTTTTT
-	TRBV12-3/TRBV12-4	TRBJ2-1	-	CASSFSVTYNEQFF	TGTGCCAGCAGTTTTAGCGTTACCTACAATGAGCAGTTCTTC